This T cell receptor (beta chain) was recovered during a study of blood T cell repertoires in COVID-19 (dated by TCRdb to 2018 to 2020). For the study in its entirety: Samples covering the acute and convalescent phases of COVID-19 were provided by collaborators in the United States, Italy and Spain. A de-identified subject ID, COVID-19 status, age in years and sex were almost always included in the sample metadata. The samples were drawn from the first 160 participants of the ongoing ImmuneRACE study and from 950 to 1,500 subjects provided by 6 global collaborators. Subjects who had been exposed to COVID-19, were actively infected with it, or had recovered from it provided the deeply sampled blood TCRbeta repertoires that made up the dataset. The material from the prospective study consisted of cDNA or gDNA derived from T cells, B-cell-depleted T cells, or PBMCs. The repertoires were made available in a free public database intended to serve as a resource for research on the immune response to SARS-CoV-2. Where available, HLA class I and class II types were taken from metadata supplied by the sample provider and were not determined by assay-based typing.

TCRbeta CDR3 regions were amplified from genomic DNA by means of the immunoSEQ Assay, a bias-controlled multiplex PCR. The authors' analysis ran thus. Within the assay, amplification of reference gene primers was used to estimate how many nucleated cells each sample contained. To quantify the absolute abundance of each unique TCRbeta CDR3 rearrangement, sequence reads were collapsed and filtered. For each sample, productive Simpson clonality was calculated as the square root of Simpson's diversity index across productive rearrangements. In TCRdb, the immuneACCESS table is reduced to in-frame sequences with V and J assigned. These tables do not hold every clone; where another copy was compared, an unresolved V gene accounts for under half, and the others remain unexplained. From that table come the V and J calls and clone size; the DNA was used to work out D and trimming. The sample table lists roughly 190,000 clones, 70% to 90% of them with a count of one. Around 5.9% of the sample rests with the top ten.

What the research found in general, with its limitations: How much clinical and demographic metadata was included differed by source and by participant, and the metadata was provided uncurated.

Another Seattle source contributed samples from volunteer blood donors who had recovered from COVID-19. Collaborating institutions collected whole blood in K2EDTA tubes following their own protocols. For TCRbeta analysis, collaborator samples were shipped as frozen whole blood, as isolated PBMCs, or as DNA extracted from either sample type. From cysteine to phenylalanine, the CDR3 is 13 amino acids long. Only the CDR3 portion is preserved as DNA: 39 bases, with reading frame beginning at the first base. In the germline V gene, CDR1 corresponds to MDHEN and CDR2 to SYDVKM. Germline trimming: 6 bases from V, 8 bases from J; junction bases outside gene matches: 6. Note on this clone: Its antigen target is currently unknown. No base quality information exists; no much larger clone differs at one position.

Sequencing used peripheral blood. The rearranged chain carries TRBV28 and TRBJ2-1, with 8 central nucleotides matching TRBD2. The origin of this receptor is a woman in her forties who had recovered from COVID-19. DNA sequence: TGTGCCAGCAGCAGCGGGAGTATTGATGAGCAGTTCTTC. Translated, this is CASSSGSIDEQFF. Where the CDR3 stops, the reference TRBV28 and TRBJ2-1 genes take over; the full variable domain is DVKVTQSSRYLVKRTGEKVFLECVQDMDHENMFWYRQDPGLGLRLIYFSYDVKMKEKGDIPEGYSVSREKKERFSLILESASTNQTSMYLCASSSGSIDEQFFGPGTRLTVL.